This section outlines one TCR beta chain sequence together with its context. Its cognate antigen is unknown. The data were taken from a study of OX40 agonist ivuxolimab in advanced cancers. About the study: Patients' therapy was ivuxolimab, an antibody that acts as an agonist of OX40 (CD134). Three patients, one with hepatocellular carcinoma and two with cutaneous melanoma, achieved partial responses.

General study results and limits: Patients who responded partially at 0.1-3.0 mg/kg showed clonal expansion ranking among the lowest. CD4+ and CD8+ blood T cells expanded clonally by week 6 at 0.1 to 3.0 mg/kg.

TCRdb's copy holds only in-frame clones and misses some; the assay was immunoSEQ multiplex PCR. The sample records 77,000 or so clones, almost 90% being singletons. The sequence came from an adult with an advanced solid tumor such as melanoma, head and neck, liver or kidney cancer. Source: CD4+ or CD8+ T cells sorted from blood, taken in a trial of the OX40 agonist ivuxolimab.

CDR3 amino acids: CASSPSSADTQYF. The CDR3 bases are TGTGCCAGTAGCCCATCTAGCGCAGATACGCAGTATTTT. The rearrangement joins TRBV19 to TRBJ2-3; the D gene is possibly TRBD2 (6 bases). The ends were cut back, 6 bases at V and 4 bases at J, with 11 bases in the middle. Germline assignment: CDR1 LNHDA and CDR2 SQIVND (reference sequence). The CDR3 sequence is 13 residues long.